The rows below give T cell receptor beta chains drawn from one sample of a study of Ad26.COV2.S vaccination and SARS-CoV-2 variants. Sequencing was performed with immunoSEQ multiplex PCR; in TCRdb, only in-frame clones are kept and a portion is missing. The sample has some 520,000 clones, roughly 85% seen once. The sample here was peripheral blood, taken in a trial of Ad26.COV2.S vaccine versus placebo. The origin of the receptors is a person aged 18-65 years who received the Ad26.COV2.S COVID-19 vaccine or a placebo. Both conserved end residues are part of each CDR3. The D gene is left open where the match is weak. Size is omitted from some rows. Given values are once, few, many or a class for expanded clones.

clone size	V gene	J gene	D gene	CDR3 DNA	CDR3 protein
-	TRBV4-3	TRBJ2-2	TRBD1	TGCGCCAGCAGCCAGCTTAGGACAGGGACCACCGGGGAGCTGTTTTTT	CASSQLRTGTTGELFF
-	TRBV6-1	TRBJ2-6	-	TGTGCCAGCAGCAGAGCTGGGGCCAACGTCCTGACTTTC	CASSRAGANVLTF
-	TRBV5-1	TRBJ1-2	-	TGCGCCAGCAGCTTGTCCGGCCTGGCGGACCGCTATGGCTACACCTTC	CASSLSGLADRYGYTF
few	TRBV7-2	TRBJ1-2	-	TGTGCCAGCAGCTTAGACAGCTTTGGCTACACCTTC	CASSLDSFGYTF
-	TRBV12-3/TRBV12-4	TRBJ1-2	-	TGTGCCAGCAGTATGACCAAGGGTGGCTACACCTTC	CASSMTKGGYTF
-	TRBV3-1/TRBV3-2	TRBJ1-2	TRBD1	TGTGCCAGCAGCCACCTGACAGGGGAGGATGGCTACACCTTC	CASSHLTGEDGYTF
-	TRBV3-1/TRBV3-2	TRBJ1-4	-	TGTGCCAGCAGCCCCCCCGGGACGGGAACTAATGAAAAACTGTTTTTT	CASSPPGTGTNEKLFF
-	TRBV4-1	TRBJ1-5	TRBD1	TGCGCCAGCAGCCAAGAAGAAGGGGGCCTCAATCAGCCCCAGCATTTT	CASSQEEGGLNQPQHF
-	TRBV11-2	TRBJ2-1	TRBD1	TGTGCCAGCAGCGCCGGACAGGGGAGCTCTTATGAGCAGTTCTTC	CASSAGQGSSYEQFF
-	TRBV25-1	TRBJ2-7	TRBD1	TGTGCCAGCAGTGAATCAGGGACAGGGAGGAGCGAGCAGTACTTC	CASSESGTGRSEQYF
-	TRBV15	TRBJ2-1	-	TGTGCCACCAGTAGGGGCAATGAGCAGTTCTTC	CATSRGNEQFF
-	TRBV9	TRBJ1-1	-	TGTGCCAGCAGCGCGGCGGACAGCGAAGCTTTCTTT	CASSAADSEAFF
few	TRBV3-1/TRBV3-2	TRBJ2-5	TRBD1	TGTGCCAGCAGCCAAATACAGGGGGACCAGTACTTC	CASSQIQGDQYF
-	TRBV6-5	TRBJ2-6	-	TGTGCCACCTTGGTCACTGGGGCCAACGTCCTGACTTTC	CATLVTGANVLTF
-	TRBV11-2	TRBJ1-1	-	TGTGCCAGCAGCCTGTCCGGGTGGAACGCTGAAGCTTTCTTT	CASSLSGWNAEAFF
once	TRBV7-2	TRBJ2-7	TRBD1	TGTGCCAGCAGCTCCCGACAGGGACCTTCGGGGGAGCAGTACTTC	CASSSRQGPSGEQYF
-	TRBV5-6	TRBJ1-1	-	TGTGCCAGCAGCTTGGCCAGGGAGGGGGGGGATTTTGAAGCTTTCTTT	CASSLAREGGDFEAFF
-	TRBV5-1	TRBJ2-3	-	TGCGCCAGCAGCTTGGGCTTGCTCTTGATGCAGTATTTT	CASSLGLLLMQYF
once	TRBV2	TRBJ1-5	TRBD1	TGTGCCAGCAGTCTAACCGGGACAGGGTGGCATAGCAATCAGCCCCAGCATTTT	CASSLTGTGWHSNQPQHF
-	TRBV7-3	TRBJ2-1	-	TGTGCCAGCAGCTTAAACCCACCCGGGCCCTACAATGAGCAGTTCTTC	CASSLNPPGPYNEQFF